The T cell receptor beta chain described here comes from a study of graft-versus-host responses after intestinal transplantation. Per the germline V gene, CDR1 is SGHNT and CDR2 is YYREEE (reference sequence). This CDR3 region has 17 residues. V shed 1 base and J shed 5 bases, with 21 bases lying between them. The protocol was immunoSEQ multiplex PCR, while the TCRdb copy is restricted to in-frame clones and leaves out a portion. The table lists 50,000 to 75,000 clones, 94% of them singletons. Details on this clone: What it recognizes is unknown.

The sequencing used unstimulated CD4+ T cells sorted from spleen or lymph node cells, collected before transplant. This TCR derives from a human donor who was the organ donor for an intestinal transplant. This chain joins TRBV5-4 and TRBJ1-1; the D is unclear. CDR3 DNA: TGTGCCAGCAGCTTGTCCCTCGGGCAGCCTGTTGGGACTGAAGCTTTCTTT. This codes for CASSLSLGQPVGTEAFF.